This T cell receptor (beta chain) was sequenced in a study of blood T cell repertoires in COVID-19. Study-wide background: The cDNA or gDNA used as material had been derived from T cells, B-cell-depleted T cells, or PBMCs.

Germline V lookup: CDR1 MNHEY, CDR2 SVGEGT. The ends were cut back, 6 bases at V and 4 bases at J, with 9 bases in the middle. The CDR3 contains 13 residues. Original methodology: Nucleated cell counts were estimated from reference gene primer amplification. Repertoires were generated with immunoSEQ multiplex PCR, while TCRdb's copy carries only in-frame clones and drops some. D and trimming were read from the DNA, whereas the V and J calls and clone size are those reported in that table. The sample includes around 64,000 clones, 75% to 90% of them seen just once. Material: peripheral blood. This receptor was obtained from a man aged 50 or older with active COVID-19. The rearrangement uses TRBV6-2 or TRBV6-3 and TRBJ2-2; D is undetermined. CDR3 sequence reads: CASSGAATGELFF. The DNA of the CDR3 is TGTGCCAGCAGCGGAGCCGCCACCGGGGAGCTGTTTTTT.